This TCR beta chain appears in the sequencing data of a study of shared clonotypes between healthy human individuals. The study's findings and limits: Estimated richness values were generally larger in naive subsets than in memory subsets. A handful of donors shared approximately 5% of their naive CD4 clonotypes.

V was clipped by 2 bases and J by 4 bases, with 13 bases between them. The CDR3 sequence is 15 residues long. Germline loops: CDR1 MNHEY, CDR2 SVGAGI. Of note for this clone: No antigen is known for it.

The input for sorted-subset replicate PCRs was approximately 200 ng DNA, tens of thousands of T cell genomes. Libraries were prepared by immunoSEQ multiplex PCR; TCRdb keeps only in-frame clonotypes and omits some of them. This sample has roughly 1.4 million clones, with about 98.5% found just once. The chain has TRBV6-5 and TRBJ2-3; D not certain. The receptor comes from a man aged 25 to 40 in good health. Sequenced material: naive CD4+ T cells sorted from blood. Noted subset: CD45RA+ positively selected. The CDR3 protein is CASSYTVASPDTQYF. The DNA of the CDR3 is TGTGCCAGCAGTTACACGGTAGCTAGTCCAGATACGCAGTATTTT.